This is a list of T cell receptor beta chains from one sample in a study of blood T cell repertoires in COVID-19. TCRdb's table, derived via immunoSEQ multiplex PCR, lists solely in-frame clones and lacks some. The profile shows 100,000 or so clones, 70% to 90% of them singletons. What was sequenced was peripheral blood. The source is a human donor in a cohort sampled during active COVID-19. CDR3s include the opening cysteine and the closing phenylalanine or tryptophan. The D gene is left open where the match is weak. The size of a clone is reported for some rows only, either as once, few or many, or as a class for expanded clones.

j_call clone_size d_call v_call cdr3_nt cdr3_aa
TRBJ1-2 NA NA TRBV5-6 TGTGCCAGCAGCTTGGATCGTTCTTATGGCTACACCTTC CASSLDRSYGYTF
TRBJ2-5 NA NA TRBV18 TGTGCCAGCTCACCACTGGCTCTCCAAGAGACCCAGTACTTC CASSPLALQETQYF
TRBJ1-5 few TRBD1 TRBV24-1 TGTGCCACCAGTGGGGGACAGGGGGCAGGACAGCCCCAGCATTTT CATSGGQGAGQPQHF
TRBJ2-3 NA NA TRBV5-1 TGCGCCAGCAGCCCCTTAGGGGACTCAACAGATACGCAGTATTTT CASSPLGDSTDTQYF
TRBJ1-2 NA TRBD1 TRBV19 TGTGCCAGTAGTATAGTCGACAGGGCAAACTATGGCTACACCTTC CASSIVDRANYGYTF
TRBJ2-1 NA NA TRBV12-3/TRBV12-4 TGTGCCAGCAGTTTTTTATACAATGAGCAGTTCTTC CASSFLYNEQFF
TRBJ1-5 NA NA TRBV12-3/TRBV12-4 TGTGCCAGCAGTCCTGGACTGAATCAGCCCCAGCATTTT CASSPGLNQPQHF
TRBJ1-5 NA NA TRBV12-3/TRBV12-4 TGTGCCAGCAGTTTCGGACTTGATCAGCCCCAGCATTTT CASSFGLDQPQHF
TRBJ2-3 NA NA TRBV25-1 TGTGCCAGCAGTGAACACCAGGGTATAGATACGCAGTATTTT CASSEHQGIDTQYF
TRBJ1-4 NA TRBD1 TRBV6-2/TRBV6-3 TGTGCCAGCAGTGACCCCCCGACAGGGATTCTAACAACTAATGAAAAACTGTTTTTT CASSDPPTGILTTNEKLFF
TRBJ1-5 NA NA TRBV6-4 TGTGCCAGCAGTGCGGAGAGCAATCAGCCCCAGCATTTT CASSAESNQPQHF
TRBJ2-4 NA NA TRBV24-1 TGTGCCACCAGTGACGCCCGAGGGGCAGGGGCTGACATTCAGTACTTC CATSDARGAGADIQYF
TRBJ1-3 NA NA TRBV10-3 TGTGCCATCAGTGACCGGGGGGCCGGAAACACCATATATTTT CAISDRGAGNTIYF
TRBJ2-7 NA NA TRBV6-5 TGTGCCAGCAGTTACTCGGGGGGTTCCTACGAGCAGTACTTC CASSYSGGSYEQYF
TRBJ1-6 NA NA TRBV6-5 TGTGCCAGCAGGCGCCGGAATTCACCCCTCCACTTT CASRRRNSPLHF
TRBJ2-2 NA TRBD1 TRBV6-5 TGTGCCAGCAGACAGGGGATCACCGGGGAGCTGTTTTTT CASRQGITGELFF
TRBJ1-4 NA TRBD1 TRBV5-6 TGTGCCAGCAGCCACAAACAGGGGGCGTCTTCCAATGAAAAACTGTTTTTT CASSHKQGASSNEKLFF
TRBJ2-3 few TRBD2 TRBV15 TGTGCCACCAGCAGAGATGGGGGACTACTCACAGATACGCAGTATTTT CATSRDGGLLTDTQYF
TRBJ1-6 NA TRBD1 TRBV5-1 TGCGCCAGCAGCTTGGGGGGACAGGGGCGAAATTCACCCCTCCACTTT CASSLGGQGRNSPLHF
TRBJ2-5 once NA TRBV6-5 TGTGCCAGCAGTCCCACGGGGAAGACCCAGTACTTC CASSPTGKTQYF
TRBJ1-2 NA NA TRBV6-2/TRBV6-3 TGTGCCAGCAGTTACAGCTCATACGGCTACACCTTC CASSYSSYGYTF
TRBJ1-5 NA NA TRBV12-3/TRBV12-4 TGTGCCAGCAGGTTAGACAGTCAGCCCCAGCATTTT CASRLDSQPQHF